The 7 T cell receptor beta chains given below trace back to one sample, sequenced in a study of a mutant IDH1 vaccine in newly diagnosed glioma. Here immunoSEQ multiplex PCR was the method, and the copy in TCRdb shows in-frame clones only, minus some. The sample has 80,000 to 100,000 clones; over 75% are singletons. Time point: baseline, week 1 (first vaccination visit). Stated treatment: pre-vaccination baseline after standard-of-care therapy. Sample: PBMCs, taken from a glioma patient treated with radiotherapy, temozolomide or both. The receptors here all came from a man in his forties or fifties with glioma. Some clones in this sample may be carry-over from other donors' samples.

V usage is TRBV9 and J usage is TRBJ2-2; D might be TRBD1 (5 bases). The CDR3 sequence is 13 residues long. V shed 7 bases and J shed 0 bases, with 7 bases lying between them. The germline CDR1 and CDR2 sequences are SGDLS and YYNGEE. The CDR3 here is CASRTTNTGELFF. Written as DNA, the CDR3 is TGTGCCAGCCGGACAACGAACACCGGGGAGCTGTTTTTT.

The V call is TRBV30, the J call TRBJ1-1, with D possibly matching TRBD1 (6 bases). Germline CDR1 reads GTSNPN; CDR2 reads SVGIG (reference sequence). This CDR3 contains 12 residues. CDR3 in amino acids: CALRGAGTEAFF. The CDR3 region has the DNA TGTGCTCTGAGGGGGGCTGGCACTGAAGCTTTCTTT.

The chain links TRBV5-1 to TRBJ2-5; 7 nucleotides match TRBD2. The V gene's germline CDR1 is SGHRS and CDR2 YFSETQ. The CDR3 spans 14 residues. V gave up 4 bases and J gave up 5 bases; unmatched junction bases: 8. In DNA form, the CDR3 reads TGCGCCAGCAGCACTCGGACTAGTCGGGAGACCCAGTACTTC. This gives the protein CASSTRTSRETQYF.

The gene calls are TRBV30 and TRBJ1-6; the D is unclear. Germline assignment: CDR1 GTSNPN and CDR2 SVGIG (reference sequence). The CDR3 sequence is 13 residues long. V lost 4 bases and J lost 6, with 10 bases in between. CDR3 region: CAWTRVTNSPLHF. In DNA, the CDR3 is TGTGCCTGGACCCGGGTTACTAATTCACCCCTCCACTTT.

The chain carries TRBV10-2 and TRBJ1-5; TRBD1 might be the D (6 bases). The CDR3 spans 13 residues. Germline CDR1 WSHSY, CDR2 SAAADI. V lost 7 bases and J 4 bases, leaving 11 bases between the germline ends. The CDR3 sequence is CASTRGGNQPQHF. DNA for the CDR3: TGCGCCAGCACCCGAGGGGGGAATCAGCCCCAGCATTTT.

This chain links TRBV6-6 with TRBJ1-5; TRBD1 is a possible D gene (6 bases). CDR1 MNHNY and CDR2 SVGAGI come from the germline V gene (reference sequence). The CDR3 totals 15 residues. Between the trimmed V and J ends, which lost 2 bases and 2 bases, there was a span of 10 bases. The CDR3 DNA sequence: TGTGCCAGCAGTTACGCCGCAGGGGGCAATCAGCCCCAGCATTTT. Protein sequence: CASSYAAGGNQPQHF.

The chain recombines TRBV29-1 with TRBJ1-2; possibly TRBD1 for D (5 bases). Germline loops: CDR1 SQVTM, CDR2 ANQGSEA. This CDR3 region has 13 residues. V was cut by 1 base and J by 13 bases, with 19 bases left in between. The CDR3 reads CSVEGQPSGRPTF. Here the CDR3 DNA reads TGCAGCGTTGAAGGCCAGCCTTCAGGGAGGCCCACCTTC.